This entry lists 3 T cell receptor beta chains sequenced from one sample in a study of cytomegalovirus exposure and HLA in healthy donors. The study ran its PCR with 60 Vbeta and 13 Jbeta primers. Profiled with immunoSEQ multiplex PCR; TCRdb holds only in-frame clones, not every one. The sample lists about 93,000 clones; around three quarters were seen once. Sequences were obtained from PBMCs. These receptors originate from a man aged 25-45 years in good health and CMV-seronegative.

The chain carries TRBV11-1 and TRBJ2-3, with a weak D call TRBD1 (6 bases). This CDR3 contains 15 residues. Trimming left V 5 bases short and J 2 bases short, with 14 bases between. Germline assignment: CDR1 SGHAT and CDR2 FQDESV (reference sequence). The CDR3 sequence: CASSVGAGDTDTQYF. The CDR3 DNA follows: TGTGCCAGCAGCGTAGGGGCAGGGGACACAGATACGCAGTATTTT.

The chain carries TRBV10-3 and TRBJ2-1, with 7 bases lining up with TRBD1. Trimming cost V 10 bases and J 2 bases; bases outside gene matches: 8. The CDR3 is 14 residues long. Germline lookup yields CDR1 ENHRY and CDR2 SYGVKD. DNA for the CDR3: TGTGCCACCACGACAGGGCTGACCTACAATGAGCAGTTCTTC. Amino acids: CATTTGLTYNEQFF.

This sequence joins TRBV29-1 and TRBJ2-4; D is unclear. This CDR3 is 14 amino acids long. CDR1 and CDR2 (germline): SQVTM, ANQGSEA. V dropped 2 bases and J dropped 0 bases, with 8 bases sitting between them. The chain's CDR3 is CSVENPRAKNIQYF. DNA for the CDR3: TGCAGCGTTGAAAACCCCAGAGCCAAAAACATTCAGTACTTC.